Each of the 22 T cell receptor beta chains below was sequenced from the same sample in a study of T cells after yellow fever vaccination. TCRdb reprocessed the 5' RACE reads via MiXCR and lists one record per CDR3 protein. This sample has about 350,000 distinct CDR3 sequences, with 7% to 10% found just once. The sample was PBMCs, taken about 41 days after the first yellow fever vaccination. These TCRs come from a man aged 18 to 35 who received the YFV17D yellow fever vaccine.

Many counts were recorded for this clonotype. The chain uses TRBV20-1 and TRBJ2-5, with 8 bases lining up with TRBD1. Germline CDR1 reads DFQATT; CDR2 reads SNEGSKA (reference sequence). V trimming: 6 bases; J trimming: 4 bases; junction bases outside the gene matches: 13. The CDR3 is 15 amino acids. The CDR3 sequence: CSALDRVVPTETQYF. CDR3 bases: TGCAGTGCCCTGGACAGGGTGGTACCGACAGAGACCCAGTACTTC.

This chain links TRBV11-2 with TRBJ1-5, with a possible D match to TRBD1 (6 bases). The germline gives CDR1 SGHAT, CDR2 FQNNGV. V was clipped by 4 bases and J by 2 bases, with 9 bases between them. This CDR3 contains 14 residues. In DNA form, the CDR3 reads TGTGCCAGCAGCTCGGACAGCGGCAATCAGCCCCAGCATTTT. Residues: CASSSDSGNQPQHF.

This clonotype came up a few times. The chain is built from TRBV28 and TRBJ2-4; the match to TRBD1 covers 9 bases. CDR1 is MDHEN, CDR2 SYDVKM, per germline. This CDR3 is built from 14 residues. Trimming at V came to 3 bases and at J to 8 bases, leaving 5 bases not matched to a gene. The CDR3 DNA is TGTGCCAGCAGTTTTGGGGACAGGGTTCACATTCAGTACTTC. It translates to CASSFGDRVHIQYF.

The rearrangement links TRBV7-2 to TRBJ2-7, with 9 bases fitting TRBD1. The CDR3 has 14 residues. V shed 5 bases, J shed 4 bases, and the junction held 6 bases outside the gene matches. Germline CDR1 SGHTA, CDR2 FQGNSA. CDR3 in amino acids: CASSQDRGPYEQYF. CDR3 DNA sequence: TGTGCCAGCAGCCAGGACAGGGGACCATACGAGCAGTACTTC.

As DNA, the CDR3 is TGTGCCAGCAGACGGACAGCTACTAACACAGATACGCAGTATTTT. Residues: CASRRTATNTDTQYF. V usage is TRBV6-1 and J usage is TRBJ2-3; D is perhaps TRBD1 (6 bases). V lost 6 bases to trimming and J lost 2 bases, with 15 bases between them. This CDR3 spans 15 amino acids. Germline V gene data show CDR1 as MNHNS and CDR2 as SASEGT.

This clonotype was counted only a few times. V is TRBV9 and J is TRBJ2-3; TRBD1 agrees at 7 bases. V lost 0 bases to trimming and J lost 1 base; unmatched junction nucleotides: 8. In germline, CDR1 is SGDLS, CDR2 YYNGEE. The CDR3 has 17 residues. The CDR3 DNA reads TGTGCCAGCAGCGTAGCCCCGATGACAGGGCGCACAGATACGCAGTATTTT. It specifies CASSVAPMTGRTDTQYF.

The genes are TRBV29-1 and TRBJ2-2; a possible D gene is TRBD1 (6 bases). CDR3 length: 13 amino acids. Germline CDR1 is SQVTM and CDR2 is ANQGSEA. The CDR3 DNA is TGCGCATCGAACAGGGATGGCACCGGGGAGCTGTTTTTT. Amino acid sequence: CASNRDGTGELFF.

This clonotype has just a few counts. The chain has TRBV6-1 and TRBJ2-7, with D unclear. The V end was cut by 1 base, the J end by 6 bases, with 10 bases between. The germline V gene encodes CDR1 MNHNS and CDR2 SASEGT. The CDR3 loop spans 13 amino acids. DNA of the CDR3: TGTGCCAGCAGTGAAGTTGAAGGGCGCGAGCAGTACGTC. Translation: CASSEVEGREQYV.

This clonotype was observed a handful of times. This sequence joins TRBV5-1 and TRBJ2-7, with D possibly TRBD1 on 5 matching bases. V shed 4 bases and J shed 3 bases, with 17 bases lying between them. The CDR3 extends over 15 amino acids. The germline V gene has CDR1 SGHRS and CDR2 YFSETQ. Written as DNA, the CDR3 is TGCGCCAGCAGCCCTACTGATGGAAGGGGCTACGAGCAGTACTTC. Amino acids: CASSPTDGRGYEQYF. Using reference TRBV5-1 and TRBJ2-7 for the parts outside the CDR3, the full variable domain is KAGVTQTPRYLIKTRGQQVTLSCSPISGHRSVSWYQQTPGQGLQFLFEYFSETQRNKGNFPGRFSGRQFSNSRSEMNVSTLELGDSALYLCASSPTDGRGYEQYFGPGTRLTVT.

This clonotype was seen many times. The chain employs TRBV12-3 or TRBV12-4 and TRBJ1-1; D perhaps matches TRBD1 (5 bases). V lost 5 bases, J lost 10 bases, and 23 bases lay in between. CDR3 length: 15 amino acids. The CDR3 DNA reads as TGTGCCAGCAGTCCCGGGACCTCCAAGCCCTCAGGAGCTTTCTTT. It is translated as CASSPGTSKPSGAFF.

This sequence joins TRBV6-1 and TRBJ1-6; the D is unclear. The ends were cut back, 8 bases at V and 9 bases at J, with 14 bases in the middle. The germline V gene encodes CDR1 MNHNS and CDR2 SASEGT. The CDR3 sequence is 13 residues long. The CDR3 sequence: CASSSSDGSPLHF. The CDR3 DNA is TGTGCCAGCTCCAGCTCGGATGGTTCACCCCTCCACTTT.

The chain is built from TRBV3-1 and TRBJ2-3; 13 nucleotides match TRBD2. The CDR3 runs 18 residues. The germline gives CDR1 LGHDT, CDR2 YNNKEL (reference sequence). V gave up 8 bases and J gave up 5 bases; unmatched junction bases: 16. CDR3 in amino acids: CASCTTGTSGEKIDTQYF. The CDR3 bases are TGTGCCAGCTGTACCACCGGGACTAGCGGGGAAAAGATAGATACGCAGTATTTT.

Only a few counts were recorded for this clonotype. A junction boundary mismatches the germline segment, possibly from a read error. This chain uses TRBV20-1 with TRBJ2-3; D possibly matches TRBD1 or TRBD2 (5 bases each). Germline CDR1 reads DFQATT; CDR2 reads SNEGSKA (reference sequence). This CDR3 spans 16 amino acids. The CDR3 DNA reads TGCTGTGCTAGACTCCCAGGGAGAGGTCGGCCAGATACGCAGTATTTT. It specifies CCARLPGRGRPDTQYF.

The chain combines TRBV7-9 with TRBJ2-5; weak D call: TRBD2 (6 bases). The V and J ends lost 4 bases and 7 bases respectively, with 13 bases between them. CDR1 is SEHNR and CDR2 is FQNEAQ in the germline V gene (reference sequence). This CDR3 comprises 13 residues. The CDR3: CASSSGTRGTQYF. CDR3 sequence (DNA): TGTGCCAGCAGCTCTGGGACTCGGGGGACCCAGTACTTC. Variable domain in full (rest from reference TRBV7-9 and TRBJ2-5): DTGVSQNPRHKITKRGQNVTFRCDPISEHNRLYWYRQTLGQGPEFLTYFQNEAQLEKSRLLSDRFSAERPKGSFSTLEIQRTEQGDSAMYLCASSSGTRGTQYFGPGTRLLVL.

The V call is TRBV20-1, the J call TRBJ1-1; 9 bases match TRBD1. The CDR3 covers 16 residues. Per the germline V gene, CDR1 is DFQATT and CDR2 is SNEGSKA (reference sequence). The V segment lost 0 bases and the J segment 5 bases; nucleotides outside the gene matches: 10. CDR3 nucleotide sequence: TGCAGTGCTAGAGACATACAGGGGGCGCGGGGGACTGAAGCTTTCTTT. Protein: CSARDIQGARGTEAFF.

This clonotype was recorded a few times. The chain employs TRBV7-9 and TRBJ1-2; possible D gene TRBD1, 6 bases. The CDR3 totals 15 residues. V was cut by 1 base and J by 4 bases, with 13 bases left in between. CDR1 is SEHNR, CDR2 FQNEAQ, per germline (reference sequence). CDR3 protein: CASSLVPGEAYGYTF. In DNA, the CDR3 is TGTGCCAGCAGCTTAGTCCCAGGGGAGGCCTATGGCTACACCTTC.

The rearrangement links TRBV6-5 to TRBJ2-7; D is undetermined. The germline CDR1 and CDR2 sequences are MNHEY and SVGAGI. The germline V and J ends were trimmed by 0 bases and 2 bases, with 14 bases remaining between them. The CDR3 extends over 16 amino acids. The CDR3 DNA follows: TGTGCCAGCAGTTACTCGATAGACCAAGCCACCTACGAGCAGTACGTC. It translates to CASSYSIDQATYEQYV.

Only a few counts were recorded for this clonotype. The CDR3 loop reads CASTPEAASGVKGELFF. The CDR3 nucleotides read TGTGCCAGCACCCCGGAGGCGGCTAGCGGGGTAAAAGGGGAGCTGTTTTTT. The chain links TRBV27 to TRBJ2-2; 9 bases line up with TRBD2. CDR3 length: 17 amino acids. Looked up from germline, CDR1 is MNHEY and CDR2 is SMNVEV (reference sequence). Trimming removed 7 bases from V and 8 bases from J; junction bases left unmatched: 17.

There are a few counts of this clonotype. This sequence joins TRBV10-3 and TRBJ1-1; tentatively, D is TRBD1 (5 bases). Germline values: CDR1 ENHRY, CDR2 SYGVKD. Between the trimmed V and J ends, which lost 4 bases and 0 bases, there was a span of 6 bases. The CDR3 extends over 13 amino acids. The CDR3 DNA reads as TGTGCCATCAGTGGACAGATGAACACTGAAGCTTTCTTT. This gives the protein CAISGQMNTEAFF.

This clonotype showed up just a few times. This sequence joins TRBV3-1 and TRBJ2-3, with 9 bases aligning to TRBD2. The CDR3 runs 16 residues. Germline trimming cut 0 bases from V and 3 bases from J; bases unmatched to any gene: 4. Germline CDR1 is LGHDT and CDR2 is YNNKEL (reference sequence). CDR3 protein: CASSQDPGLATDTQYF. Here the CDR3 DNA reads TGTGCCAGCAGCCAAGATCCCGGACTAGCGACAGATACGCAGTATTTT.

The chain carries TRBV6-5 and TRBJ1-2; no definite D call. The CDR3 has 13 amino acids. V was clipped by 2 bases and J by 5 bases, with 9 bases between them. Germline V CDR1 and CDR2: MNHEY, SVGAGI. DNA of the CDR3: TGTGCCAGCAGTTACCCGGACTTTTATGGCTACACCTTC. It is translated as CASSYPDFYGYTF.

This clonotype was observed a handful of times. The rearrangement joins TRBV15 to TRBJ1-2; no firm D call. V lost 0 bases and J lost 4, with 3 bases in between. This CDR3 comprises 12 residues. Germline V lookup: CDR1 LNHNV, CDR2 YYDKDF (reference sequence). The CDR3 DNA reads as TGTGCCACCAGCAGAGACACCTATGGCTACACCTTC. This sequence encodes CATSRDTYGYTF.